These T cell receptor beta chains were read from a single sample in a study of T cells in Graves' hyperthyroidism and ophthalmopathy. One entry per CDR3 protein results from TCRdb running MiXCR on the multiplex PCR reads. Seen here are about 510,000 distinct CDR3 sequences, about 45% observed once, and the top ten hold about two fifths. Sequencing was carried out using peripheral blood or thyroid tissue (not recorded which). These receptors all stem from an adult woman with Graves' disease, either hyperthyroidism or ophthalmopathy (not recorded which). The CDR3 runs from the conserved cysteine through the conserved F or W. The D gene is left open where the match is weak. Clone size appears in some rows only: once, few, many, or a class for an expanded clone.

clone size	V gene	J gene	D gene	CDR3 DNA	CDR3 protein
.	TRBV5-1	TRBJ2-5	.	TGCGCCAGCAGACAGGGATGGATTCAAGAGACCCAGTACTTC	CASRQGWIQETQYF
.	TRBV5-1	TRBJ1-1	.	TGCGCCAGCGGTAGATTCCCTGAAGCTTTCTTT	CASGRFPEAFF
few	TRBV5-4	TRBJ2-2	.	TGTGCCAGCAGCCGATTTCAGGGGCTAACGACCGGGGAGCTGTTTTTT	CASSRFQGLTTGELFF
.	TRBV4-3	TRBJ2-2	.	TGCGCCAGCAGCCAAGATCGGGCGGTCGGGGAGCTGTTTTTT	CASSQDRAVGELFF
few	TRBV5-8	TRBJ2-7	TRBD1	TGTGCCAGCAGCTTGGCCAAAAGGACAGGGAGCCACGAGCAGTACTTC	CASSLAKRTGSHEQYF
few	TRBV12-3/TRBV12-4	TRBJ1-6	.	TGTGCCAGCAGTTTTCGGCGCGAGAATTCACCCCTCCACTTT	CASSFRRENSPLHF
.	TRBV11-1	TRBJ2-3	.	TGTGCCAGCAGCTTAGTTGGCGGCCAGCCCACAGATACGCAGTATTTT	CASSLVGGQPTDTQYF
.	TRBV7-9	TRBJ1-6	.	TGTGCCAGCAGCTTCGAGTTGAATTCACCCCTCCACTTT	CASSFELNSPLHF
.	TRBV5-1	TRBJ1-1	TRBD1	TGCGCCAGCAGCCCCCAGGGGGTGATAAACACTGAAGCTTTCTTT	CASSPQGVINTEAFF
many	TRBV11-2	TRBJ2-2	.	TGTGCCAGCAGCTCGACGAACACCGGGGAGCTGTTTTTT	CASSSTNTGELFF
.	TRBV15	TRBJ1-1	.	TGTGCCACCAGCAGACCCCCAGGGGAGAACACTGAAGCTTTCTTT	CATSRPPGENTEAFF
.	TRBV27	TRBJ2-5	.	TGTGCCAGCAGTTTATCTAGTGGGTCGGTGTACTTC	CASSLSSGSVYF
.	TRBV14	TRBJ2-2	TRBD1	TGTGCCAGCAGCCCCCCGACAGGGGGCAACGGCGGGGAGCTGTTTTTT	CASSPPTGGNGGELFF
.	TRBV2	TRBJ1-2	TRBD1	TGTGCCAGCAGGACAGGGGGAGCTAATGGCTACACCTTC	CASRTGGANGYTF
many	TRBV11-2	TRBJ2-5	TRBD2	TGTGCCAGCAGCCGAATTACTAGCGGCCAGGGGGAGACCCAGTACTTC	CASSRITSGQGETQYF
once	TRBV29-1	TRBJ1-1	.	TGCAGCGTCCGGACACAATGGAACACTGAAGCTTTCTTT	CSVRTQWNTEAFF
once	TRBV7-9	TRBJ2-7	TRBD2	TGTGCCAGCAGACAAGGACTAGCGGGAGGTTCCAACTACGAGCAGTACTTC	CASRQGLAGGSNYEQYF
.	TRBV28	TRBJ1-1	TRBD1	TGTGCCAGCAAGATAATACAGGGGCGGGCTTTCTTT	CASKIIQGRAFF
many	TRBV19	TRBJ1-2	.	TGTGCCAGTTTCAGGGATTACGGCTACACCTTC	CASFRDYGYTF
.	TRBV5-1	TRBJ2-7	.	TGCGCCAGCAGCACACGGACAGAGCAGTACTTC	CASSTRTEQYF
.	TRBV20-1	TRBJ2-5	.	TGCAGTGCCAAGGCTAGGGGGGTGGAGACCCAGTACTTC	CSAKARGVETQYF
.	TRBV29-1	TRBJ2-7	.	TGCAGCGTTGAAGAAGGCGGATACGAGCAGTACTTC	CSVEEGGYEQYF
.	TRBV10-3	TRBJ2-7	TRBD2	TGTGCCATCAGTGGAACTAGCGGGAGAGGTTACGAGCAGTACTTC	CAISGTSGRGYEQYF
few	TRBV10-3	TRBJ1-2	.	TGTGCCATCAGTGAAGACAGTGGCTACACCTTC	CAISEDSGYTF
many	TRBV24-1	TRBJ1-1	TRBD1	TGTGCCACCAGTGCCGGACAGGGAATGCGGGCTTTCTTT	CATSAGQGMRAFF
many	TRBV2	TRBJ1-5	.	TGTGCCAGCGACCGGGACACGGATTTCCCCCAGCATTTT	CASDRDTDFPQHF
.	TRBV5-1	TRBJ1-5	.	TGCGCCAGCAGCTTGTACCTAGCGGGGGAAGGCAATCAGCCCCAGCATTTT	CASSLYLAGEGNQPQHF
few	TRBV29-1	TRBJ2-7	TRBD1	TGCAGCGTTCGGAGGTCGACAGGGGGTGGCGAGCAGTACTTC	CSVRRSTGGGEQYF
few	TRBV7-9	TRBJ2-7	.	TGTGCCAGCACTCAACCGTTGGGACAAGCCTCCTACGAGCAGTACTTC	CASTQPLGQASYEQYF
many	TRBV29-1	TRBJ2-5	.	TGCAGCGTTGTCACGGACCAAGAGACCCAGTACTTC	CSVVTDQETQYF
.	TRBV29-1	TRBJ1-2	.	TGCAGCGTCCGACCTGTTGGGTATGGCTACGCCTTC	CSVRPVGYGYAF
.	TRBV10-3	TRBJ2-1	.	TGTGCCACCACATTTTCCGACGTGTACAATGAGCAGTTCTTC	CATTFSDVYNEQFF
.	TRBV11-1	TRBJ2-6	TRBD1	TGTGCCAGCAGCCACCGGGACAGGGTTTACTCTGGGGCCAACGTCCTGACTTTC	CASSHRDRVYSGANVLTF
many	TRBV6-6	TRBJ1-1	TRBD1	TGTGCCAGCAGTTACGGGACAGCCATGAACACTGAAGCTTTCTTT	CASSYGTAMNTEAFF
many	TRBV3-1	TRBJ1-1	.	TGTGCCAGCAGCCACCTTCCGGTCCGGGAAGCTTTCTTT	CASSHLPVREAFF
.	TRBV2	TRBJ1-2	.	TGTGCCAGCAGGGGGAGATGGGGGGTTTACTATGGCTACACCTTC	CASRGRWGVYYGYTF
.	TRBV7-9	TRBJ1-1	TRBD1	TGTGCCAGCAGCCACCGGGACAGGAACAGGGACAACACTGAAGCTTTCTTT	CASSHRDRNRDNTEAFF
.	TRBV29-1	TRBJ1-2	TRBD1	TGCAGCGTCAACAAACCCGGGACAGGGACCTTTGGGGGCTACACCTTC	CSVNKPGTGTFGGYTF
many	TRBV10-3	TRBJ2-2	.	TGTGCCATCAGTGTCGGGGAGGTGAGCACCGGGGAGCTGTTTTTT	CAISVGEVSTGELFF
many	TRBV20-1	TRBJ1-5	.	TGCAGTGCGAACAGGGATGATCAGCCCCAGCATTTT	CSANRDDQPQHF
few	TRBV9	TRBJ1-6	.	TGTGCCAGCAGCGTAAGGGAACAGGATAATTCACCCCTCCACTTT	CASSVREQDNSPLHF
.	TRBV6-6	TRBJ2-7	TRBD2	TGTGCCAGCAGCCTCGGGACTAGCGGGAGTCCCTACGAGCAGTACTTC	CASSLGTSGSPYEQYF
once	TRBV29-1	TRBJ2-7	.	TGCAGCGCCGCCGCGGGGGAGCAGTACTTC	CSAAAGEQYF
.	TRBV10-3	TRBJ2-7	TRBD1	TGTGCTATCCAGGGGGCTTACTACGAGCAGTACTTC	CAIQGAYYEQYF
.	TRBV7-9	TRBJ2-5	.	TGTGCCAGCAGCTTAGAGAATGGTGAGACCCAGTACTTC	CASSLENGETQYF
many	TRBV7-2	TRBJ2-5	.	TGTGCCAGCAGCTTAGGGAAAGGATGGGGAATCCAAGAGACCCAGTACTTC	CASSLGKGWGIQETQYF
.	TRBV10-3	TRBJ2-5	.	TGTGCCGTGCGAGGGGACGGCGACACCGGGACGGAAGGCTGGGAGACCCAGTACTTC	CAVRGDGDTGTEGWETQYF
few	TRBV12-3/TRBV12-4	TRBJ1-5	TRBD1	TGTGCCAGCAGCCCCCAGGACAGGGGGTCCCTTAATCAGCCCCAGCATTTT	CASSPQDRGSLNQPQHF
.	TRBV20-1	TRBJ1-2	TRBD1	TGCAGTGCTAGCCATGCCGGGACAGGGGCTGGCTACACCTTC	CSASHAGTGAGYTF
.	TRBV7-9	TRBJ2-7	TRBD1	TGTGCCAACAGCCTAGGGTCGGACAGGTCGATCTACGAGCAGTACTTC	CANSLGSDRSIYEQYF
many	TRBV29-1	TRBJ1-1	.	TGCAGCGTCCCTTCGGGGTTCACTGAAGCTTTCTTT	CSVPSGFTEAFF
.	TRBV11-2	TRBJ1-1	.	TGTGCCAGCAGCTTTGGGGCTTCTACGAACACTGAAGCTTTCTTT	CASSFGASTNTEAFF
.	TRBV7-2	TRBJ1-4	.	TGTGCCAGCAGCCGACTAGCGGGCGACCTTGGGAAACTGTTTTTT	CASSRLAGDLGKLFF